This passage covers 8 T cell receptor beta chains from one sample sequenced in a study of blood T cell repertoires in COVID-19. TCRdb keeps only in-frame clones here, not all; method: immunoSEQ multiplex PCR. This sample yields 150,000 to 200,000 clones, of which more than 85% are seen a single time; approximately 0.6% belongs to the top ten. The sample taken for sequencing was peripheral blood. The source is a man aged 60 to 75 with COVID-19, enrolled during active disease.

The V and J genes are TRBV6-4 and TRBJ1-1; D is possibly TRBD1 (5 bases). There are 13 residues in the CDR3. V was shortened by 4 bases and J by 4 bases, with 10 bases between the two germline ends. Germline V CDR1 and CDR2: MRHNA, SNTAGT. The CDR3 loop is CASSVAGGTEAFF. CDR3 nucleotide sequence: TGTGCCAGCAGTGTAGCCGGGGGCACTGAAGCTTTCTTT.

This clone has just a few counts. The gene calls are TRBV11-2 and TRBJ2-7; weak D call: TRBD1 (6 bases). This CDR3 comprises 12 residues. The germline V gene encodes CDR1 SGHAT and CDR2 FQNNGV. The germline V and J ends were trimmed by 3 bases and 11 bases, with 14 bases remaining between them. The CDR3 DNA sequence: TGTGCCAGCAGCTTTTCGGGACAAAGGGAGTACTTC. The encoded protein is CASSFSGQREYF.

The V call is TRBV7-2, the J call TRBJ1-6; no clear D gene. Germline loops: CDR1 SGHTA, CDR2 FQGNSA. The CDR3 is 15 amino acids. Trimming left V 1 base short and J 5 bases short, with 9 bases between. The CDR3 here is CASSLGLADNSPLHF. The CDR3 DNA sequence: TGTGCCAGCAGCTTAGGTTTGGCGGATAATTCACCCCTCCACTTT.

The rearrangement links TRBV6-6 to TRBJ2-7; TRBD2 aligns across 7 bases. The CDR3 has 15 residues. Unmatched junction bases numbered 16, after V lost 8 bases and J lost 6 bases. CDR1 is MNHNY and CDR2 is SVGAGI in the germline V gene (reference sequence). The CDR3 bases are TGTGCCAGCCGGGACTATGGATACAACAGTCGCGAGCAGTACTTC. Protein: CASRDYGYNSREQYF.

This chain joins TRBV29-1 and TRBJ1-1, with 10 bases matching TRBD1. With V trimmed by 7 bases and J by 6 bases, 8 bases remained unmatched. In germline, CDR1 is SQVTM, CDR2 ANQGSEA. The CDR3 runs 13 residues. The CDR3 DNA is TGCAGCGCCGTGGGACAGGGGTTGTCTGAAGCTTTCTTT. This codes for CSAVGQGLSEAFF.

The V gene is TRBV7-2, the J gene TRBJ2-1; 12 nucleotides align to TRBD2. J lost 1 base, V lost 3 bases, and 4 bases had no gene match. The germline CDR1 and CDR2 sequences are SGHTA and FQGNSA. The CDR3 has 17 amino acids. CDR3 loop: CASSFLAGGQSYNEQFF. As DNA, the CDR3 is TGTGCCAGCAGCTTTCTAGCGGGAGGGCAATCCTACAATGAGCAGTTCTTC.

The gene calls are TRBV2 and TRBJ2-3; no reliable D call. The CDR3 sequence is 15 residues long. Germline V CDR1 and CDR2: SNHLY, FYNNEI. The V gene lost 4 bases and the J gene lost 2 bases, with 13 bases spanning the gap. The CDR3 coding sequence is TGTGCCAGCAGTGTGGCGGCGGTTGCCACAGATACGCAGTATTTT. This encodes CASSVAAVATDTQYF.

This clone was seen a handful of times. The rearrangement links TRBV19 to TRBJ1-2; 7 nucleotides align to TRBD1. Losses at the gene ends were 3 bases for V and 1 base for J; bases not matched to a gene: 8. Looked up from germline, CDR1 is LNHDA and CDR2 is SQIVND (reference sequence). The CDR3 length is 16 residues. CDR3 coding DNA: TGTGCCAGTAGTATTGACCGGGACAGAGTTAACTATGGCTACACCTTC. Encoded protein: CASSIDRDRVNYGYTF.